Listed below are T cell receptor beta chains from one sample, sequenced in a study of OX40 agonist ivuxolimab in advanced cancers. Here immunoSEQ multiplex PCR was the method, and the copy in TCRdb shows in-frame clones only, minus some. The sample consists of 33,000 or so clones, around 87% of them appearing once. The sequences come from CD4+ or CD8+ T cells sorted from blood, collected in a trial of the OX40 agonist ivuxolimab. The receptors stem from an adult with an advanced solid tumor such as melanoma, head and neck, liver or kidney cancer. The CDR3 runs from the conserved cysteine through the conserved F or W. D genes are given only for firm matches. Clone size, where shown, is once, few, many, or a class for clones that have expanded.

v_gene	d_gene	j_gene	len	abundance	CDR3nt	CDR3aa
TRBV2	.	TRBJ1-6	15	.	TGTGCCAGCAGTGAAGGGCAGACAGTTAATTCACCCCTCCACTTT	CASSEGQTVNSPLHF
TRBV2	TRBD2	TRBJ2-3	14	.	TGTGCCAGCAGTCCGGGACTAGTCACAGATACGCAGTATTTT	CASSPGLVTDTQYF
TRBV28	.	TRBJ2-6	16	.	TGTGCCAGCAGTGGGGGCCTTCGTCAGGGGGCCAACGTCCTGACTTTC	CASSGGLRQGANVLTF
TRBV29-1	TRBD2	TRBJ2-3	13	.	TGCAGCGTTGCAGCGGGAGTTTCAGATACGCAGTATTTT	CSVAAGVSDTQYF
TRBV10-1	.	TRBJ1-1	14	few	TGCGCCAGCAGTGCGGATTCCGGGATCACTGAAGCTTTCTTT	CASSADSGITEAFF
TRBV28	TRBD1	TRBJ1-2	16	.	TGTGCCAGCAGTGCCGTACCCGCCGGGACAGGCTATGGCTACACCTTC	CASSAVPAGTGYGYTF
TRBV7-2	.	TRBJ2-4	14	.	TGTGCCAGCAGCTTTTTCGGGATTTCGGACATTCAGTACTTC	CASSFFGISDIQYF
TRBV6-5	TRBD1	TRBJ1-5	15	.	TGTGCCAGCAGCAAACAGGGGGCCACTGAACAGCCCCAGCATTTT	CASSKQGATEQPQHF
TRBV6-1	TRBD2	TRBJ2-7	13	.	TGTGCCAGCAGGGCTAGCGGATCCTACGAGCAGTACTTC	CASRASGSYEQYF
TRBV7-2	.	TRBJ1-1	17	.	TGTGCCAGCAGCTTAGCAAATCTCGGGGACCTGAACACTGAAGCTTTCTTT	CASSLANLGDLNTEAFF
TRBV19	.	TRBJ2-1	13	.	TGTGCCAGTAGTATCTCCGAGTACAATGAGCAGTTCTTC	CASSISEYNEQFF
TRBV6-5	.	TRBJ2-7	14	.	TGTGCCAGCAGTTACTCGGAGGAGGGGGACGAGCAGTACTTC	CASSYSEEGDEQYF
TRBV5-1	TRBD1	TRBJ1-3	14	few	TGCGCCAGCAGCCAACAGGGGAGGGGAAACACCATATATTTT	CASSQQGRGNTIYF
TRBV4-1	.	TRBJ2-1	20	.	TGCGCCAGCAGCCAAGTCGGAGGACTCTTCCAAATAAGCTCCTACAATGAGCAGTTCTTC	CASSQVGGLFQISSYNEQFF
TRBV5-1	.	TRBJ2-7	11	.	TGCGCCAGCAGCAGCGGTTACGAGCAGTACTTC	CASSSGYEQYF
TRBV10-3	.	TRBJ2-1	13	.	TGTGCCATCAGCAAAACTAGCTACAATGAGCAGTTCTTC	CAISKTSYNEQFF
TRBV19	TRBD2	TRBJ2-7	15	.	TGTGCCAGTAGTGAGGTAGCGGGTCCCTCCTACGAGCAGTACTTC	CASSEVAGPSYEQYF
TRBV6-1	TRBD2	TRBJ2-1	18	.	TGTGCCAGCAGTGTTACCCTCGCGGGAGAGAGGGTGGACAATGAGCAGTTCTTC	CASSVTLAGERVDNEQFF